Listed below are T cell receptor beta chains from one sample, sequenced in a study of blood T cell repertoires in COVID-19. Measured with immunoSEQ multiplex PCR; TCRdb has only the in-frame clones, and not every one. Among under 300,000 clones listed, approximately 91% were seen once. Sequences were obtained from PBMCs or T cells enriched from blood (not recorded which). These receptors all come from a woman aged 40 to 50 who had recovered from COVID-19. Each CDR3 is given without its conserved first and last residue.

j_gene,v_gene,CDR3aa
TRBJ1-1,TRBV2,ASRWINAGEAF
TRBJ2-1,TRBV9,ASSVGNSGPYNEQF
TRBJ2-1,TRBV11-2,ASSFALGRAVNEQF
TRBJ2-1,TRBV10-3,AISREGLDNEQF
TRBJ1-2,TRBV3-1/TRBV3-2,ASSQEPTGFSYGYT
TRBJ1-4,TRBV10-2,ASSEAAPGKLNEKLF
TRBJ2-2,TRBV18,ASSRGQGAGTGELF
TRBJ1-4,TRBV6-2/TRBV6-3,ASNPRDREKLF
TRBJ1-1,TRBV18,ASSPGQSNTEAF
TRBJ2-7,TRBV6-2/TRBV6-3,ASSAGQGRPLEQY
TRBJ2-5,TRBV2,ASSGYGQQETQY
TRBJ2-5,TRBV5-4,ASSNRARGETQY
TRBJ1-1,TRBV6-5,ASSYSQGGTEAF
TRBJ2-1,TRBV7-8,ASSLVEQFGTYNEQF
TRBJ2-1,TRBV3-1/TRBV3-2,ASSQPGGRNNEQF